This T cell receptor beta chain was observed in a study of blood T cell repertoires in COVID-19 (TCRdb year 2020). About the full investigation: Samples covering the acute and convalescent phases of COVID-19 were provided by collaborators in the United States, Italy and Spain. Where HLA class I and class II types were available, the types were taken from metadata supplied by the sample provider, not from assay-based typing. Nearly every sample came with metadata listing a de-identified subject ID, COVID-19 status, age in years and sex. The samples were drawn from two sources: the first 160 participants of the ongoing ImmuneRACE study, and 1,000 to 1,500 subjects contributed by 6 global collaborators. The material from the prospective study consisted of cDNA or gDNA derived from T cells, B-cell-depleted T cells, or PBMCs. Deeply sampled blood TCRbeta repertoires from subjects exposed to, actively infected with, or recovered from COVID-19 were included in the dataset. The repertoires were released in a freely available public database meant as a resource for research on the immune response to SARS-CoV-2.

CDR1 and CDR2, per the germline V gene (reference sequence), are MNHEY and SMNVEV. The junction carries 10 bases between V and J, which are trimmed by 4 bases and 0 bases respectively. From the cysteine through the phenylalanine, the CDR3 covers 15 amino acids. CDR3 DNA only is kept here, 45 bases in frame from base 1. Worth noting for this clone: The specificity of this receptor is unknown. No base-level quality is on record; no much larger clone is a single base apart.

TCRbeta CDR3 regions were amplified from genomic DNA using the immunoSEQ Assay, a bias-controlled multiplex PCR. The source study handled its data this way. Within the assay, amplification of reference gene primers was used to estimate how many nucleated cells each sample contained. Sequence reads were collapsed and filtered to measure the absolute abundance of every unique TCRbeta CDR3 rearrangement. For each sample, productive Simpson clonality was calculated by taking the square root of Simpson's diversity index across productive rearrangements. TCRdb took over this immuneACCESS table, retaining in-frame rearrangements with V and J assigned. Such tables are incomplete; in checked studies, under half of the missing clones stem from an unresolved V gene, and the remainder is unexplained. V, J and clone size were drawn from that table, and D and trimming were deduced from the DNA. In this sample the table shows 230,000 or so clones, roughly 89% of which occur a single time. Clones ranked in the top ten supply 3.5% to 4.5% of the sample.

Enrolling through a virtual design, the prospective study's participants ranged in age from roughly 18 to 100 years and lived across about two dozen United States geographic areas. In the prospective study, cohorts were assigned on the basis of participant-reported clinical history obtained from a screening survey and a study questionnaire. Mobile phlebotomists in the prospective study collected whole blood, serum and a nasopharyngeal or oropharyngeal swab from every participant. Additional blood draws and questionnaires over an approximately two-month period could optionally be provided by prospective study participants. Blood samples from the prospective study were shipped frozen or at room temperature prior to DNA extraction. Results and caveats for the whole study, not just this receptor: How much clinical and demographic metadata was included differed by source and by participant, and the metadata was provided uncurated.

The TCR originated in a woman between 40 and 50 years old with acute COVID-19. The rearrangement joined TRBV27 to TRBJ1-3; tentative D gene TRBD1, with 6 bases matching. The specimen sequenced was PBMCs or T cells enriched from blood (not recorded which). The CDR3 region reads CASSSHRASGNTIYF. The DNA sequence is as follows: TGTGCCAGCAGTTCCCACAGGGCCTCTGGAAACACCATATATTTT.